Presented here are 31 T cell receptor beta chains from one specimen sequenced in a study of blood T cell repertoires in COVID-19. The table came from immunoSEQ multiplex PCR; TCRdb's copy has only in-frame clones and leaves some out. The sample gives about 230,000 clones, over 80% of which show up once; approximately 2.6% is in the top ten. The specimen sequenced was peripheral blood. All receptors derive from a woman between 65 and 79 years old with active or convalescent COVID-19.

This clone was found once. The V call is TRBV12-3 or TRBV12-4, the J call TRBJ2-7, with D tentatively TRBD1 (6 bases). The CDR3 consists of 13 residues. V lost 6 bases and J lost 3, with 12 bases in between. The CDR3 DNA reads TGTGCCAGCAGCCAGGGGCTTCACTACGAGCAGTACTTC. It specifies CASSQGLHYEQYF.

The chain employs TRBV11-2 and TRBJ2-7; D is perhaps TRBD2 (5 bases). V lost 5 bases, J lost 0 bases, and 11 bases lay in between. The CDR3 sequence is 14 residues long. The V gene's germline CDR1 is SGHAT and CDR2 FQNNGV. The CDR3 sequence: CASSTSTGSYEQYF. The DNA for the CDR3 is TGTGCCAGCAGCACTAGTACGGGCTCCTACGAGCAGTACTTC.

The chain is built from TRBV30 and TRBJ2-4; TRBD2 agrees at 11 bases. The germline V gene has CDR1 GTSNPN and CDR2 SVGIG (reference sequence). There are 17 residues in the CDR3. Trimming removed 0 bases from V and 5 bases from J; junction bases left unmatched: 9. The CDR3 DNA sequence: TGTGCCTGGAGTGTGTTAGCGGGAGGGCCCGGGGAAAACATTCAGTACTTC. Translating gives CAWSVLAGGPGENIQYF.

The rearrangement uses TRBV5-1 and TRBJ2-7, with D perhaps TRBD2 (6 bases). The V end was cut by 6 bases, the J end by 1 base, with 14 bases between. This CDR3 is built from 14 residues. CDR1 and CDR2 from the germline V gene are SGHRS and YFSETQ. The CDR3 DNA follows: TGCGCCAGCAACCAGGGAGGCGGATCCTACGAGCAGTACTTC. This encodes CASNQGGGSYEQYF. The full variable domain, completed using reference TRBV5-1 and TRBJ2-7, is KAGVTQTPRYLIKTRGQQVTLSCSPISGHRSVSWYQQTPGQGLQFLFEYFSETQRNKGNFPGRFSGRQFSNSRSEMNVSTLELGDSALYLCASNQGGGSYEQYFGPGTRLTVT.

The V and J genes are TRBV30 and TRBJ2-7; TRBD2 agrees at 11 bases. Germline V gene sequence: CDR1 GTSNPN, CDR2 SVGIG (reference sequence). The V and J ends lost 3 bases and 1 base, in that order; junction bases with no gene match: 2. CDR3 length: 14 amino acids. This chain's CDR3 is CAWRTSGTSYEQYF. CDR3 sequence (DNA): TGTGCCTGGAGGACTAGCGGGACTTCCTACGAGCAGTACTTC.

V and J are TRBV4-3 and TRBJ2-1; 7 nucleotides align to TRBD2. CDR3 size: 15 residues. Germline V gene sequence: CDR1 LGHNA, CDR2 YSLEER. V was pared by 0 bases and J by 10 bases, with 9 bases of the junction left unmatched. The DNA for the CDR3 is TGCGCCAGCAGCCAAGAATTGAGCGGGGCGCAGGAGCAGTTCTTC. Protein sequence: CASSQELSGAQEQFF.

This clone appeared a single time. In DNA form, the CDR3 reads TGTGCCAGCAGCTTAGGCCTTGGGGGGATGAACACTGAAGCTTTCTTT. This encodes CASSLGLGGMNTEAFF. The J gene is TRBJ1-1, the V gene TRBV13, with D possibly TRBD1 on 5 matching bases. The CDR3 has 16 residues. Trimming shortened V by 0 bases and J by 0 bases, and 11 bases separated the two germline ends. CDR1 is PRHDT and CDR2 is FYEKMQ in the germline V gene (reference sequence).

This clone came up a few times. The V and J genes are TRBV5-1 and TRBJ2-3; TRBD2 aligns across 10 bases. Germline V lookup: CDR1 SGHRS, CDR2 YFSETQ. Losses at the gene ends were 2 bases for V and 4 bases for J; bases not matched to a gene: 1. The CDR3 sequence is 14 residues long. The CDR3 DNA reads as TGCGCCAGCAGCTTTGGACTAGCGGCAGATACGCAGTATTTT. This translates into CASSFGLAADTQYF.

The rearrangement links TRBV5-1 to TRBJ1-3, with D unresolved. Deletions cut 0 bases from V and 0 bases from J, with 10 bases between. This CDR3 has 16 amino acids. Looked up from germline, CDR1 is SGHRS and CDR2 is YFSETQ. The CDR3 protein is CASSLDGGYSGNTIYF. CDR3 sequence (DNA): TGCGCCAGCAGCTTGGATGGCGGTTACTCTGGAAACACCATATATTTT.

This clone was recorded only once. V gene TRBV4-2 combines with J gene TRBJ2-3; 8 bases align to TRBD2. Germline CDR1 LGHNA, CDR2 YNFKEQ. The CDR3 totals 16 residues. The ends lost 5 bases at V and 0 bases at J; junction bases unmatched: 7. The CDR3 reads CASSNLGGASTDTQYF. The CDR3 DNA is TGTGCCAGCAGCAACCTCGGGGGGGCCAGCACAGATACGCAGTATTTT.

Only one count was recorded for this clone. For the CDR3, the DNA is TGTGCCACCAGCAGATCTCCGGACAGTTATGGGACCCAGTACTTC. It specifies CATSRSPDSYGTQYF. V is TRBV15 and J is TRBJ2-5, with D perhaps TRBD1 (6 bases). CDR3 length: 15 amino acids. Trimming cost V 2 bases and J 7 bases, with 17 bases left between them. Germline loops: CDR1 LNHNV, CDR2 YYDKDF (reference sequence).

The genes are TRBV6-6 and TRBJ1-5, with a tentative D call TRBD1 (5 bases). CDR3 length: 15 residues. The germline V gene encodes CDR1 MNHNY and CDR2 SVGAGI (reference sequence). Trimming removed 7 bases from V and 0 bases from J, with 13 bases in between. CDR3 protein: CASINRPNSNQPQHF. For the CDR3, the DNA is TGTGCCAGCATTAACAGGCCAAATAGCAATCAGCCCCAGCATTTT.

V gene TRBV30 combines with J gene TRBJ2-1; 9 bases match TRBD1. The CDR3 totals 15 residues. J gave up 0 bases and V 2 bases, and 2 bases lay outside the gene matches. Germline values: CDR1 GTSNPN, CDR2 SVGIG (reference sequence). The CDR3 DNA reads TGTGCCTGGAGTACGGACAGGGGCTCCTACAATGAGCAGTTCTTC. Amino acid sequence: CAWSTDRGSYNEQFF.

The V gene is TRBV6-1, the J gene TRBJ1-3, with D possibly matching TRBD1 (6 bases). CDR1 MNHNS and CDR2 SASEGT come from the germline V gene. V was shortened by 2 bases and J by 4 bases, with 9 bases between the two germline ends. CDR3 size: 14 residues. CDR3 residues: CASSEIQGGNTIYF. In DNA form, the CDR3 reads TGTGCCAGCAGTGAAATACAGGGCGGAAACACCATATATTTT.

This clone has a single count. The chain links TRBV2 to TRBJ2-4, with TRBD1 as a possible D gene (6 bases). Germline CDR1 is SNHLY and CDR2 is FYNNEI. V gave up 3 bases and J gave up 8 bases, with 14 bases separating them. The CDR3 is made up of 14 amino acids. The CDR3 bases are TGTGCCAGCAGTGAGAGACAGGTTATGGACATTCAGTACTTC. Translation: CASSERQVMDIQYF.

V is TRBV3-1 (or the pseudogene TRBV3-2) and J is TRBJ2-7; 9 bases fit TRBD2. Germline loops: CDR1 LGHDT, CDR2 YNNKEL (reference sequence). V lost 1 base, J lost 6 bases, and 7 bases stayed unmatched. CDR3 length equals 15 residues. The CDR3 bases are TGTGCCAGCAGCCAAGTTTTTAGCGGGGGAGGCGAGCAGTACTTC. This encodes CASSQVFSGGGEQYF.

The J gene is TRBJ1-1, the V gene TRBV11-1; possibly TRBD1 for D (5 bases). Per the germline V gene, CDR1 is SGHAT and CDR2 is FQDESV (reference sequence). The V end lost 4 bases, the J end lost 3 bases, and 15 bases lay between the germline ends. There are 15 residues in the CDR3. Written as DNA, the CDR3 is TGTGCCAGCAGCTCCACCGGGGAGGGGCACACTGAAGCTTTCTTT. Protein: CASSSTGEGHTEAFF.

DNA of the CDR3: TGTGCCAGCAGCGCGAAGTGGGGGAGGGTTGAGCAGTTCTTC. Its protein product is CASSAKWGRVEQFF. The chain recombines TRBV7-2 with TRBJ2-1; TRBD2 matches 7 bases. Germline V gene data show CDR1 as SGHTA and CDR2 as FQGNSA. J was trimmed by 9 bases and V by 5 bases; bases with no gene match: 10. The CDR3 is 14 residues long.

The sample holds a few counts of this clone. The V call is TRBV5-1, the J call TRBJ2-7; 7 bases agree with TRBD1. There are 14 residues in the CDR3. Germline loops: CDR1 SGHRS, CDR2 YFSETQ. Trimming cost V 1 base and J 2 bases; bases outside gene matches: 3. The CDR3 region has the DNA TGCGCCAGCAGCTTGACAGGGACAGCCTACGAGCAGTACTTC. Translated, it gives CASSLTGTAYEQYF.

This chain joins TRBV2 and TRBJ2-6; D is unresolved. Germline loops: CDR1 SNHLY, CDR2 FYNNEI. The CDR3 totals 16 residues. Trimming removed 3 bases at V and 0 bases at J, with 9 bases between. The CDR3 DNA is TGTGCCAGCAGTGAGCGGCGGTACTCTGGGGCCAACGTCCTGACTTTC. This translates into CASSERRYSGANVLTF. The full variable domain, rest sourced from reference TRBV2 and TRBJ2-6, is EPEVTQTPSHQVTQMGQEVILRCVPISNHLYFYWYRQILGQKVEFLVSFYNNEISEKSEIFDDQFSVERPDGSNFTLKIRSTKLEDSAMYFCASSERRYSGANVLTFGAGSRLTVL.

The V call is TRBV7-9, the J call TRBJ1-2; D is ambiguous. Per the germline V gene, CDR1 is SEHNR and CDR2 is FQNEAQ (reference sequence). Trimming pared 1 base from V and 4 bases from J, leaving 13 bases between. The CDR3 consists of 15 residues. The CDR3 loop reads CASSLVGGYIYGYTF. The DNA of the CDR3 is TGTGCCAGCAGCTTAGTAGGCGGTTACATCTATGGCTACACCTTC.

The chain carries TRBV4-2 and TRBJ1-4, with D possibly matching TRBD1 (5 bases). Trimming removed 6 bases at V and 3 bases at J, with 8 bases between. This CDR3 has 13 residues. The germline V gene has CDR1 LGHNA and CDR2 YNFKEQ. The CDR3 region is CASRGQSNEKLFF. In DNA, the CDR3 is TGTGCCAGCAGGGGGCAATCTAATGAAAAACTGTTTTTT.

The genes are TRBV19 and TRBJ1-2; TRBD1 aligns across 7 bases. CDR1 is LNHDA and CDR2 is SQIVND in the germline V gene (reference sequence). The CDR3 length is 14 residues. V lost 5 bases, J lost 4 bases, and 7 bases stayed unmatched. The CDR3 sequence: CASSPDRDPYGYTF. In DNA, the CDR3 is TGTGCCAGTAGTCCCGACAGGGATCCCTATGGCTACACCTTC.

In this sample, this clone turned up once. V and J are TRBV9 and TRBJ2-3, with TRBD2 matching over 15 bases. After removal of 4 bases from V and 0 bases from J, the junction contained 6 bases not matched to a gene. Germline V gene data show CDR1 as SGDLS and CDR2 as YYNGEE. The CDR3 sequence is 18 residues long. The CDR3 loop reads CASSYGLAGGLSTDTQYF. CDR3 bases: TGTGCCAGCAGCTACGGACTAGCGGGGGGGCTTAGCACAGATACGCAGTATTTT.

This clone was found a few times. V gene TRBV2 combines with J gene TRBJ1-1; D perhaps matches TRBD1 (5 bases). The CDR3 runs to 14 residues. Germline assignment: CDR1 SNHLY and CDR2 FYNNEI. Trimming stripped 5 bases from V and 6 bases from J, with 16 bases between. CDR3 bases: TGTGCCAGCAGTATTGGGGGGGTTCCGGCTGAAGCTTTCTTT. The encoded protein is CASSIGGVPAEAFF. The full variable domain, its missing parts supplied by reference TRBV2 and TRBJ1-1, is EPEVTQTPSHQVTQMGQEVILRCVPISNHLYFYWYRQILGQKVEFLVSFYNNEISEKSEIFDDQFSVERPDGSNFTLKIRSTKLEDSAMYFCASSIGGVPAEAFFGQGTRLTVV.

The CDR3 DNA reads as TGTGCCAGCAGTTACACCGGACAGGGACCCTACGAGCAGTACTTC. It translates to CASSYTGQGPYEQYF. The V gene is TRBV6-5, the J gene TRBJ2-7; TRBD1 matches at 8 bases. V gave up 2 bases and J gave up 2 bases; unmatched junction bases: 5. CDR3 size: 15 residues. Germline V gene sequence: CDR1 MNHEY, CDR2 SVGAGI.

This chain connects TRBV7-2 to TRBJ2-2; the D gene is possibly TRBD2 (7 bases). Germline assignment: CDR1 SGHTA and CDR2 FQGNSA. V lost 5 bases, J lost 6 bases, and 10 bases lay in between. The CDR3 extends over 13 amino acids. The chain's CDR3 is CASSLGGAGELFF. CDR3 nucleotides: TGTGCCAGCAGCCTAGGGGGGGCCGGGGAGCTGTTTTTT. The full variable domain, rest sourced from reference TRBV7-2 and TRBJ2-2, is GAGVSQSPSNKVTEKGKDVELRCDPISGHTALYWYRQSLGQGLEFLIYFQGNSAPDKSGLPSDRFSAERTGGSVSTLTIQRTQQEDSAVYLCASSLGGAGELFFGEGSRLTVL.

This rearrangement joins TRBV7-9 to TRBJ1-1; D gene uncertain. Trimming pared 5 bases from V and 4 bases from J, leaving 11 bases between. CDR3 length: 13 residues. The germline V gene has CDR1 SEHNR and CDR2 FQNEAQ (reference sequence). The CDR3 spells CASSGLGTTEAFF. The CDR3 nucleotides are TGTGCCAGCAGCGGACTGGGTACCACTGAAGCTTTCTTT.

The J gene is TRBJ1-1, the V gene TRBV6-5; 10 nucleotides line up with TRBD1. Germline V lookup: CDR1 MNHEY, CDR2 SVGAGI. The V and J ends lost 6 bases and 8 bases, in that order; junction bases with no gene match: 6. The CDR3 contains 13 residues. CDR3 amino acids: CASRTTGGQEAFF. The CDR3 DNA reads TGTGCCAGCAGGACGACAGGGGGCCAGGAAGCTTTCTTT.

This rearrangement joins TRBV5-4 to TRBJ1-3, with 7 bases lining up with TRBD1. V lost 4 bases, J lost 0 bases, and 4 bases stayed unmatched. Germline CDR1 is SGHNT and CDR2 is YYREEE (reference sequence). The CDR3 is 15 residues long. The CDR3 sequence: CASSRDSYSGNTIYF. CDR3 sequence (DNA): TGTGCCAGCAGCCGGGACAGCTACTCTGGAAACACCATATATTTT.

J is TRBJ2-7 and V is TRBV7-8, with 8 positions matching TRBD2. Unmatched junction bases numbered 5, after V lost 1 base and J lost 3 bases. Germline values: CDR1 SGHVS, CDR2 FQNEAQ. The CDR3 runs 15 residues. In nucleotides, the CDR3 is TGTGCCAGCAGCTTAGTAACGGGGGGGGACTACGAGCAGTACTTC. It translates to CASSLVTGGDYEQYF.